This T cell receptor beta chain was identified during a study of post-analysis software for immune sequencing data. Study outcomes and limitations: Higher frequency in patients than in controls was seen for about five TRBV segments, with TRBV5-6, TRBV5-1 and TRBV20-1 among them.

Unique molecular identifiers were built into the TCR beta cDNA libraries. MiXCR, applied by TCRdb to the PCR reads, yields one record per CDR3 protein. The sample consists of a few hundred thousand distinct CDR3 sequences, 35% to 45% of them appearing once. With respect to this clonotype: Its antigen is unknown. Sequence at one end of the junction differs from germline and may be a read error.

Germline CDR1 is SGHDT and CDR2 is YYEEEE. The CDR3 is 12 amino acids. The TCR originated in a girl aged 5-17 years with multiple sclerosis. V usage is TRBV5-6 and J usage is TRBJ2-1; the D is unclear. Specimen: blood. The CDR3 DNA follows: TGTGCCGGCAGCTTGGACGTTAATGAGCAGTTCTTC. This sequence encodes CAGSLDVNEQFF.